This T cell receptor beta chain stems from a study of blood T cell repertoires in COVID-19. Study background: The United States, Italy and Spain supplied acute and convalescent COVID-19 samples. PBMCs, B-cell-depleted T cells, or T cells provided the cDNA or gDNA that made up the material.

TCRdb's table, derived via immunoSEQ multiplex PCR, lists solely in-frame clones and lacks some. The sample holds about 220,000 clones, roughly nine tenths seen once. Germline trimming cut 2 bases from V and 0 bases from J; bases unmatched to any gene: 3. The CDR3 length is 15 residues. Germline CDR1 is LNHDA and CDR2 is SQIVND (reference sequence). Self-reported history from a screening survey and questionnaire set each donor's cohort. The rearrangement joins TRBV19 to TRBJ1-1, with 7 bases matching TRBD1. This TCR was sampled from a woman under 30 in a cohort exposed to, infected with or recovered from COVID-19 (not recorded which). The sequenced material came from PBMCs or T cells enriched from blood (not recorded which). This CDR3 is CASSITGQMNTEAFF. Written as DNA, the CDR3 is TGTGCCAGTAGTATAACGGGACAGATGAACACTGAAGCTTTCTTT.